This T cell receptor beta chain was sequenced during a study of Graves' ophthalmopathy and Graves' hyperthyroidism (dated by TCRdb to 2016 to 2018). Context from the whole study: Stable hyperthyroidism was defined as no progression to ophthalmopathy within 18 months of follow-up. TCR beta repertoire signatures were used to distinguish Graves' ophthalmopathy from Graves' hyperthyroidism and to predict progression to ophthalmopathy. In total, some 130 blood samples were TCR-sequenced: 43 ophthalmopathy, roughly 80 hyperthyroidism and roughly 17 hyperthyroidism-to-ophthalmopathy patients. To explore V-J signatures that separate ophthalmopathy from hyperthyroidism, a discovery set of about 98 patients was enrolled, consisting of approximately 44 with ophthalmopathy and roughly 60 with stable hyperthyroidism. The independent validation cohort included around 19 hyperthyroidism patients plus 17 patients who later progressed from hyperthyroidism to ophthalmopathy. In roughly six hyperthyroidism patients, the T-cell repertoire of thyroid tissue was compared with the T-cell repertoire of blood. Following sampling, methimazole starting at 30 mg daily was administered to hyperthyroidism patients, and high-dose intravenous methylprednisolone was administered to ophthalmopathy patients.

Cut back by 3 bases and 1 base, the V and J ends lie 9 bases apart. Sequences DFQATT (CDR1) and SNEGSKA (CDR2) are obtained from the germline V gene (reference sequence). The CDR3 measures 14 amino acids from cysteine to phenylalanine. Just the 42-base CDR3 DNA is kept, in frame starting at base 1. The hyperthyroidism patients were 18 to 65 years old and newly diagnosed, with a disease duration of less than 2 months. Anyone with other autoimmune diseases, uncontrolled infections, pregnancy or lactation was excluded from the study. Clinical symptoms, serum thyroxine, TRAb, thyroid ultrasound and orbital computed tomography were used for diagnosis. Total RNA was extracted using Trizol reagent, and RNA quality was checked on an Agilent 2100 Bioanalyzer. Findings and caveats that apply to the study as a whole: In cross-validation, the 13-signature model distinguished ophthalmopathy from stable hyperthyroidism with about 90% sensitivity and about 81% specificity, while in the test set the corresponding values were around 79% and 71%. Among expanded thyroid clonotypes with frequency above 0.001, most also showed up in blood, which suggests that blood repertoires may reflect the thyroid immune response. Sample size was not statistically predetermined, and group allocation was not concealed from the investigators. In validation, the model predicted ophthalmopathy progression with about 71% sensitivity and 72% to 80% specificity; more than ten predicted patients were CT-confirmed with GO in a median of around 6.5 months.

About this clonotype: No antigen is known for it. Base-call qualities are not available, and no considerably larger clone is one nucleotide away.

For repertoire sequencing, TCR beta CDR3 regions were amplified from RNA transcripts. The first round was an RT-PCR using HTBI primers with the Qiagen OneStep RT-PCR kit, and this first round was followed by a second-round multiplex PCR, then size selection and purification. Libraries were sequenced on an Illumina HiSeq2000 using paired-end 100 bp reads. In the paper's pipeline: SOAPnuke was used to process the reads, removing any read that contained adapters or uncalled bases, had a mean Phred below 15, or lacked an exact match to the constant primer or identifier. COPE v1.2.5 was used to merge high-quality paired reads. Each unique nucleotide sequence was treated as a clonotype, and MiTCR v1.1 was used to align the clonotypes to the IMGT TRB V, D and J references. Only V-J combinations with frequency above 0.0001 were analysed, covering 99.2% of repertoires. For each V-J combination, a TCR clonal expansion and chaos score was defined as F50 clonal expansion divided by the chaos observed in the TCRdist matrix. Welch's t-statistics and random forest were used to reduce features to some 13 V-J combinations, which were fed into a naive Bayes classifier. Thyroid-blood repertoire similarity was quantified with the Morisita-Horn index. Through fastp at Q25 and MiXCR, TCRdb rebuilt clones from the public reads, retaining in-frame beta chains. All rows with the same CDR3 protein become a single entry with the most common DNA and genes. The V and J calls here are based on TCRdb, not the publication. This sample has around 1.1 million distinct CDR3 sequences in its table, and about 38% of those were observed once. Together, the top ten hold over 8.5% of the sample.

The chain uses TRBV20-1 and TRBJ2-2, with the D call perhaps TRBD1 or TRBD2, each one matching 5 bases. The sample was peripheral blood or thyroid tissue (not recorded which). The receptor was derived from an adult man with Graves' hyperthyroidism. The CDR3 has the sequence CSASGTQNTGELFF. The DNA is as follows: TGCAGTGCTAGCGGGACGCAGAACACCGGGGAGCTGTTTTTT.